The 32 T cell receptor beta chains below all came from one sample that was sequenced in a study of T cell clones after liver transplantation (dated by TCRdb to 2018 to 2020). The intended sense of this specimen's time point label: pre-transplant. To prepare the library, the immunoSEQ multiplex PCR assay was applied. The clones in this table, taken by TCRdb from immuneACCESS, are in-frame only. Not every clone is retained; where verified, under half of the shortfall comes from an unresolved V gene, and the cause of the rest is unknown. This sample gives approximately 55,000 clones in total; about two thirds of them show up just once. Clones ranked in the top ten supply around 16% of the sample. The sample in question was CD4+ T cells from blood, obtained before liver transplant. These TCRs come from a human donor who received a liver transplant.

This clone was detected a few times. Distinct nucleotide sequences in the sample also encode this CDR3. This chain joins TRBV11-3 and TRBJ2-1; tentative D call: TRBD2 (6 bases). Trimming took off 3 bases at V and 2 bases at J, with 8 bases between the two ends. This CDR3 comprises 14 residues. Germline assignment: CDR1 SGHNT and CDR2 YENEEA. Here the CDR3 reads CASSLGTAYNEQFF. As DNA, the CDR3 is TGTGCCAGCAGCTTGGGGACTGCCTACAATGAGCAGTTCTTC.

V usage is TRBV25-1 and J usage is TRBJ2-5; TRBD2 might be the D (7 bases). Germline loops: CDR1 MGHDK, CDR2 SYGVNS. Trimming removed 6 bases at V and 5 bases at J, with 19 bases between. This CDR3 has 15 residues. CDR3 loop: CASSEMGGGGETQYF. CDR3 DNA: TGTGCCAGCAGCGAGATGGGGGGGGGCGGTGAGACCCAGTACTTC.

The chain couples TRBV15 to TRBJ2-3, with 15 bases identical to TRBD2. The V gene end was trimmed by 5 bases and the J gene end by 5 bases; junction bases not matched to a gene: 8. This CDR3 region has 17 residues. In germline, CDR1 is LNHNV, CDR2 YYDKDF (reference sequence). The CDR3 loop reads CATSSRGTSGGRDTQYF. DNA of the CDR3: TGTGCCACCAGCTCGAGAGGGACTAGCGGGGGGCGAGATACGCAGTATTTT.

The chain has TRBV18 and TRBJ2-1; 7 bases line up with TRBD1. Germline V CDR1 and CDR2: KGHSH, LQKENI. The CDR3 runs 12 residues. V trimming: 5 bases; J trimming: 8 bases; junction bases outside the gene matches: 3. The CDR3 sequence: CASSTTGDEQFF. CDR3 in DNA: TGTGCCAGCTCAACTACAGGGGATGAGCAGTTCTTC.

The chain joins TRBV7-8 to TRBJ2-3; TRBD2 matches at 10 bases. CDR1 SGHVS and CDR2 FQNEAQ come from the germline V gene. Trimming took 5 bases from V and 2 from J; bases not matched to a gene: 7. The CDR3 extends over 16 amino acids. CDR3 in DNA: TGTGCCAGCAGCCTACGGACTAGCGGCCTCACAGATACGCAGTATTTT. Its protein product is CASSLRTSGLTDTQYF.

This clone was counted once. V gene TRBV6-6 combines with J gene TRBJ2-5; D is possibly TRBD2 (7 bases). V shed 4 bases and J shed 6 bases, with 18 bases lying between them. Germline CDR1 and CDR2: MNHNY and SVGAGI (reference sequence). CDR3 size: 15 residues. This CDR3 is CASSWEGHLTKTQYF. The CDR3 coding sequence is TGTGCCAGCAGTTGGGAGGGACACCTAACGAAGACCCAGTACTTC.

The chain employs TRBV10-2 and TRBJ2-3; tentatively, D is TRBD2 (6 bases). The CDR3 runs 14 residues. Germline V lookup: CDR1 WSHSY, CDR2 SAAADI. Trimming removed 10 bases at V and 2 bases at J, with 16 bases between. The CDR3, as DNA: TGCGCCACCACTCGGGAGCTCTTCACAGATACGCAGTATTTT. This translates into CATTRELFTDTQYF.

This clone was detected only a few times. The chain recombines TRBV9 with TRBJ2-1, with TRBD2 matching over 8 bases. Germline V lookup: CDR1 SGDLS, CDR2 YYNGEE. The junction had 3 bases not matched to a gene; V was cut back by 3 bases and J by 10 bases. The CDR3 is 12 amino acids. CDR3 coding DNA: TGTGCCAGCAGCGGCGGGGGGCTCGAGCAGTTCTTC. Amino acids: CASSGGGLEQFF.

The chain is built from TRBV10-3 and TRBJ2-7; 9 bases agree with TRBD2. Germline CDR1 is ENHRY and CDR2 is SYGVKD. Trimming removed 5 bases from V and 3 bases from J; junction bases left unmatched: 8. The CDR3 extends over 15 amino acids. CDR3 loop: CAISPSGGKNYEQYF. In DNA, the CDR3 is TGTGCCATCAGTCCAAGCGGGGGGAAAAACTACGAGCAGTACTTC.

The genes are TRBV2 and TRBJ1-2; the match to TRBD1 covers 8 bases. Trimming at V came to 2 bases and at J to 7 bases, leaving 6 bases not matched to a gene. The CDR3 runs to 14 residues. Germline CDR1 is SNHLY and CDR2 is FYNNEI. DNA of the CDR3: TGTGCCAGCAGTGAAAGGACAGGGATGAGTGGCTACACCTTC. As protein: CASSERTGMSGYTF. Combining the CDR3 with reference TRBV2 and TRBJ1-2 gives the whole variable domain EPEVTQTPSHQVTQMGQEVILRCVPISNHLYFYWYRQILGQKVEFLVSFYNNEISEKSEIFDDQFSVERPDGSNFTLKIRSTKLEDSAMYFCASSERTGMSGYTFGSGTRLTVV.

J is TRBJ1-4 and V is TRBV19; 7 bases fit TRBD1. Germline values: CDR1 LNHDA, CDR2 SQIVND (reference sequence). With 6 bases clipped from V and 0 bases from J, the junction kept 1 base outside the gene matches. This CDR3 is 14 amino acids long. The CDR3: CASRTGSTNEKLFF. The CDR3 DNA is TGTGCCAGTAGGACAGGGTCAACTAATGAAAAACTGTTTTTT.

This clone was recorded many times. The V gene is TRBV29-1, the J gene TRBJ1-3, with unresolved D. V dropped 4 bases and J dropped 0 bases, with 4 bases sitting between them. The germline V gene has CDR1 SQVTM and CDR2 ANQGSEA. The CDR3 contains 12 residues. The CDR3 sequence: CSVASSGNTIYF. The CDR3 nucleotides are TGCAGCGTTGCGAGCTCTGGAAACACCATATATTTT.

The chain employs TRBV14 and TRBJ2-2; D is unresolved. The CDR3 is 15 amino acids. V was shortened by 1 base and J by 6 bases, with 12 bases between the two germline ends. The germline CDR1 and CDR2 sequences are SGHDN and FVKESK. CDR3 sequence: CASSQARLGAGELFF. The CDR3 DNA sequence: TGTGCCAGCAGCCAAGCGAGGTTAGGCGCCGGGGAGCTGTTTTTT.

The chain couples TRBV19 to TRBJ1-5, with D perhaps matching TRBD1 (6 bases). The V end was cut by 3 bases, the J end by 5 bases, with 14 bases between. Germline CDR1 is LNHDA and CDR2 is SQIVND (reference sequence). The CDR3 spans 15 residues. CDR3 residues: CASSMAGTLDQPQHF. The CDR3 DNA reads as TGTGCCAGTAGTATGGCCGGGACACTAGATCAGCCCCAGCATTTT.

The gene calls are TRBV6-1 and TRBJ1-6; tentatively, D is TRBD1 (6 bases). This CDR3 is 14 amino acids long. Germline-derived CDR1 and CDR2 are MNHNS and SASEGT. The germline V and J ends were trimmed by 3 bases and 6 bases, with 9 bases remaining between them. CDR3 in amino acids: CASSEGHLNSPLHF. The CDR3 DNA reads as TGTGCCAGCAGTGAGGGACACCTTAATTCACCCCTCCACTTT.

The chain combines TRBV5-1 with TRBJ1-6; TRBD1 agrees at 8 bases. The ends lost 4 bases at V and 10 bases at J; junction bases unmatched: 7. From germline, CDR1 is SGHRS and CDR2 YFSETQ. CDR3 size: 14 residues. This CDR3 reads CASSLQGASSPLHF. In DNA form, the CDR3 reads TGCGCCAGCAGCCTGCAGGGGGCGAGCTCACCCCTCCACTTT.

The J gene is TRBJ1-1, the V gene TRBV28; tentatively, D is TRBD1 (6 bases). The length of the CDR3 is 13 residues. Germline assignment: CDR1 MDHEN and CDR2 SYDVKM. Trimming removed 6 bases from V and 1 base from J, with 9 bases in between. The CDR3 here is CASRQGQNTEAFF. The CDR3 DNA follows: TGTGCCAGCAGACAGGGACAGAACACTGAAGCTTTCTTT.

The sample holds many counts of this clone. The chain employs TRBV5-1 and TRBJ2-2; 7 positions match TRBD1. The CDR3 runs to 15 residues. V lost 4 bases to trimming and J lost 4 bases; unmatched junction nucleotides: 7. Per germline, CDR1 SGHRS and CDR2 YFSETQ. This CDR3 is CASSGETGFTGELFF. The CDR3 bases are TGCGCCAGCAGCGGCGAGACAGGGTTCACCGGGGAGCTGTTTTTT.

This clone was seen ten or more times. The chain combines TRBV19 with TRBJ2-3; D might be TRBD2 (5 bases). CDR3 length: 13 amino acids. Deletions cut 7 bases from V and 4 bases from J, with 12 bases between. Germline V gene lookup returns CDR1 LNHDA and CDR2 SQIVND (reference sequence). DNA for the CDR3: TGTGCCAGTAACACCCCGGGGTCAGATACGCAGTATTTT. Its translation is CASNTPGSDTQYF. The full variable domain, with the rest looked up from reference TRBV19 and TRBJ2-3, is DGGITQSPKYLFRKEGQNVTLSCEQNLNHDAMYWYRQDPGQGLRLIYYSQIVNDFQKGDIAEGYSVSREKKESFPLTVTSAQKNPTAFYLCASNTPGSDTQYFGPGTRLTVL.

The V and J genes are TRBV30 and TRBJ1-5; tentatively, D is TRBD1 (5 bases). Germline V CDR1 and CDR2: GTSNPN, SVGIG (reference sequence). The CDR3 extends over 14 amino acids. Trimming left V 2 bases short and J 4 bases short, with 12 bases between. In DNA form, the CDR3 reads TGTGCCTGGAGTAGGAACCGGGGGAATCAGCCCCAGCATTTT. As protein: CAWSRNRGNQPQHF.

The chain joins TRBV15 to TRBJ1-5; D call uncertain. V lost 9 bases and J 4 bases, leaving 10 bases between the germline ends. Germline V gene data show CDR1 as LNHNV and CDR2 as YYDKDF (reference sequence). This CDR3 has 12 residues. The CDR3 region is CATREVNQPQHF. The DNA for the CDR3 is TGTGCCACGAGGGAGGTGAATCAGCCCCAGCATTTT.

The J gene is TRBJ2-7, the V gene TRBV5-1, with D tentatively TRBD1 (6 bases). The germline CDR1 and CDR2 sequences are SGHRS and YFSETQ. This CDR3 comprises 15 residues. V dropped 4 bases and J dropped 0 bases, with 14 bases sitting between them. Written as DNA, the CDR3 is TGCGCCAGCAGCCCCGGACAGCTGTACTCCTACGAGCAGTACTTC. It codes for CASSPGQLYSYEQYF.

This chain connects TRBV9 to TRBJ2-3; D is unclear. Looked up from germline, CDR1 is SGDLS and CDR2 is YYNGEE. Trimming left V 0 bases short and J 11 bases short, with 13 bases between. The CDR3 length is 13 residues. CDR3 residues: CASSVESQQRQYF. CDR3 DNA: TGTGCCAGCAGCGTAGAGTCACAACAGAGGCAGTATTTT.

The chain links TRBV2 to TRBJ1-6, with 7 bases that match TRBD1. Germline-derived CDR1 and CDR2 are SNHLY and FYNNEI. The CDR3 spans 13 residues. The V and J ends lost 11 bases and 8 bases, in that order; junction bases with no gene match: 9. The CDR3 coding sequence is TGTGCCCCCCGGGACAGTATATATTCACCCCTCCACTTT. This translates into CAPRDSIYSPLHF.

V usage is TRBV18 and J usage is TRBJ2-3; 10 nucleotides match TRBD1. Per germline, CDR1 KGHSH and CDR2 LQKENI. The junction had 3 bases not matched to a gene; V was cut back by 3 bases and J by 0 bases. The CDR3 is 16 amino acids. CDR3 region: CASSPQTGGSTDTQYF. Here the CDR3 DNA reads TGTGCCAGCTCACCCCAGACAGGGGGCAGCACAGATACGCAGTATTTT.

This clone was counted a few times. In DNA form, the CDR3 reads TGCGCCAGCAGCCAAGGGAGGCGAGGCGAGTTCACAGATACGCAGTATTTT. Amino acid sequence: CASSQGRRGEFTDTQYF. The V and J genes are TRBV4-1 and TRBJ2-3; weak D call: TRBD2 (5 bases). With 1 base removed from V and 2 bases from J, the gap between germline ends came to 16 bases. This CDR3 region has 17 residues. Germline CDR1 is MGHRA and CDR2 is YSYEKL.

The chain recombines TRBV6-6 with TRBJ1-1; 7 bases align to TRBD1. Germline trimming cut 6 bases from V and 4 bases from J; bases unmatched to any gene: 2. Germline values: CDR1 MNHNY, CDR2 SVGAGI (reference sequence). The CDR3 contains 12 residues. The CDR3 region has the DNA TGTGCCAGCAGCAGACAGGGCACTGAAGCTTTCTTT. It specifies CASSRQGTEAFF.

Only one count was recorded for this clone. The chain joins TRBV10-1 to TRBJ2-3; D possibly corresponds to TRBD2 (5 bases). The CDR3 spans 15 residues. Germline loops: CDR1 WNHNN, CDR2 SYGVQD (reference sequence). The V and J ends lost 3 bases and 1 base respectively, with 11 bases between them. The CDR3 sequence: CASSDDGVGTDTQYF. The CDR3 coding sequence is TGCGCCAGCAGTGATGACGGGGTCGGCACAGATACGCAGTATTTT.

This clone was picked up a small number of times. The chain joins TRBV15 to TRBJ2-2; weak D call: TRBD1 (6 bases). The germline V gene encodes CDR1 LNHNV and CDR2 YYDKDF (reference sequence). The CDR3 extends over 13 amino acids. The V and J ends lost 2 bases and 6 bases respectively, with 7 bases between them. The CDR3 here is CATSRQGSGELFF. In DNA, the CDR3 is TGTGCCACCAGCAGACAGGGGTCCGGGGAGCTGTTTTTT.

This clone was found many times. The CDR3: CASYAGLAGGTDTQYF. CDR3 nucleotide sequence: TGTGCCAGCTATGCGGGACTAGCGGGGGGCACAGATACGCAGTATTTT. The chain carries TRBV27 and TRBJ2-3; 14 positions match TRBD2. The CDR3 is 16 residues long. The V gene's germline CDR1 is MNHEY and CDR2 SMNVEV (reference sequence). The V segment lost 8 bases and the J segment 1 base; nucleotides outside the gene matches: 5.

The CDR3 coding sequence is TGTGCCAGCAGCTTTGGGTCAGGGGAAGAGACCCAGTACTTC. It is translated as CASSFGSGEETQYF. The chain is built from TRBV7-2 and TRBJ2-5, with D perhaps TRBD1 (6 bases). V lost 3 bases to trimming and J lost 3 bases, with 11 bases between them. CDR1 is SGHTA, CDR2 FQGNSA, per germline. The CDR3 has 14 residues.

This chain links TRBV10-3 with TRBJ1-5; D remains unclear. Trimming shortened V by 3 bases and J by 1 base, and 13 bases separated the two germline ends. The CDR3 runs to 16 residues. From germline, CDR1 is ENHRY and CDR2 SYGVKD. DNA for the CDR3: TGTGCCATCAGTGACCCGGGTGAGCCCAGCAATCAGCCCCAGCATTTT. Translated: CAISDPGEPSNQPQHF.